A selection of T cell receptor beta chains follows, all from one sample in a study of cytomegalovirus exposure and HLA in healthy donors. Produced via immunoSEQ multiplex PCR; TCRdb's table is partial and in-frame only. This table holds about 120,000 clones, 83% found once. The specimen was PBMCs. The receptor source for this set is a woman between 40 and 55 years old in good health and CMV-seropositive. The CDR3 runs from the conserved cysteine through the conserved F or W. D genes are given only for firm matches. A row's size may be missing; if present it is once, few, many or a size class.

size | D | J | V | CDR3 | DNA
few | TRBD2 | TRBJ2-1 | TRBV30 | CAWSVTGTSRSYNEQFF | TGTGCCTGGAGTGTAACCGGGACTAGCCGGTCCTACAATGAGCAGTTCTTC
NA | NA | TRBJ2-1 | TRBV4-3 | CASSQAPGYNEQFF | TGCGCCAGCAGCCAAGCCCCAGGCTACAATGAGCAGTTCTTC
NA | TRBD2 | TRBJ2-7 | TRBV4-1 | CASSQDSRPGGPYEQYF | TGCGCCAGCAGCCAAGATAGTCGGCCGGGAGGTCCTTACGAGCAGTACTTC
NA | NA | TRBJ2-2 | TRBV6-5 | CASSQGSGELFF | TGTGCCAGCAGTCAGGGTTCCGGGGAGCTGTTTTTT
NA | NA | TRBJ2-2 | TRBV5-1 | CASNVGTPRAGELFF | TGCGCCAGCAACGTCGGGACTCCTAGGGCCGGGGAGCTGTTTTTT
NA | NA | TRBJ2-6 | TRBV4-3 | CASSQDGTKGGANVLTF | TGCGCCAGCAGCCAAGATGGAACCAAGGGGGGGGCCAACGTCCTGACTTTC
NA | TRBD2 | TRBJ2-5 | TRBV11-3 | CASSLGLAGEVLHETQYF | TGTGCCAGCAGCTTAGGACTAGCGGGAGAGGTCCTACATGAGACCCAGTACTTC
NA | NA | TRBJ2-6 | TRBV29-1 | CSAAEFGANVLTF | TGCAGCGCCGCCGAGTTTGGGGCCAACGTCCTGACTTTC
NA | NA | TRBJ2-7 | TRBV9 | CASSVGDLYEQYF | TGTGCCAGCAGCGTAGGAGATCTCTACGAGCAGTACTTC
NA | NA | TRBJ1-4 | TRBV6-1 | CASSFSGLGEKLFF | TGTGCCAGCAGTTTTTCAGGGTTAGGTGAAAAACTGTTTTTT
NA | NA | TRBJ2-7 | TRBV11-2 | CASSSGSYEQYF | TGTGCCAGCAGCTCGGGCTCCTACGAGCAGTACTTC
NA | NA | TRBJ1-1 | TRBV30 | CAFSQGVEAFF | TGTGCCTTCTCACAGGGCGTGGAAGCTTTCTTT
NA | NA | TRBJ1-1 | TRBV5-1 | CASSLGSRGGTEAFF | TGCGCCAGCAGCTTAGGGTCGCGGGGGGGGACTGAAGCTTTCTTT
NA | TRBD2 | TRBJ2-1 | TRBV7-8 | CASSFGFGLAGGEQFF | TGTGCCAGCAGCTTCGGATTCGGGCTAGCGGGAGGTGAGCAGTTCTTC
NA | NA | TRBJ2-7 | TRBV19 | CASSILAIDSYEQYF | TGTGCCAGTAGTATATTAGCTATCGACTCCTACGAGCAGTACTTC
NA | NA | TRBJ2-7 | TRBV19 | CASSIVSGMRSYEQYF | TGTGCCAGTAGTATAGTTTCAGGTATGCGCTCCTACGAGCAGTACTTC
NA | TRBD2 | TRBJ2-7 | TRBV4-3 | CASSQVTLGTSVYEQYF | TGCGCCAGCAGCCAAGTGACCCTCGGGACTAGCGTTTACGAGCAGTACTTC
once | TRBD2 | TRBJ2-1 | TRBV4-3 | CASSQTGLAGGEQFF | TGCGCCAGCAGCCAGACGGGACTAGCGGGGGGGGAGCAGTTCTTC
NA | TRBD1 | TRBJ1-5 | TRBV7-2 | CASSLGGQGAQSSNQPQHF | TGTGCCAGCAGCTTGGGGGGGCAGGGGGCCCAATCTAGCAATCAGCCCCAGCATTTT
NA | TRBD2 | TRBJ2-3 | TRBV11-2 | CASSLDRGGTQYF | TGTGCCAGCAGCTTAGATCGGGGGGGCACGCAGTATTTT
NA | NA | TRBJ1-5 | TRBV28 | CASSLDTGANQPQHF | TGTGCCAGCAGTTTAGACACAGGCGCCAATCAGCCCCAGCATTTT
NA | NA | TRBJ1-1 | TRBV7-9 | CSSSRSDGTEAFF | TGTTCCAGCAGCCGCAGCGACGGCACTGAAGCTTTCTTT
once | NA | TRBJ1-2 | TRBV27 | CASSPSLGGYGYTF | TGTGCCAGCAGTCCATCCCTCGGAGGCTATGGCTACACCTTC
NA | NA | TRBJ1-6 | TRBV5-5 | CASSYLLNSPLHF | TGTGCCAGCAGCTATCTTCTTAATTCACCCCTCCACTTT
once | TRBD1 | TRBJ1-1 | TRBV29-1 | CSVGLAGGAGTEAFF | TGCAGCGTGGGATTGGCAGGGGGCGCAGGCACTGAAGCTTTCTTT
NA | TRBD2 | TRBJ2-7 | TRBV7-2 | CASSLTSGGSSYEQYF | TGTGCCAGCAGCCTAACGAGCGGGGGAAGCTCCTACGAGCAGTACTTC